This paragraph reports one TCR beta chain. The data are from a study of technical replicates of blood from several donors. The method was immunoSEQ multiplex PCR; TCRdb's version includes in-frame clones alone and lacks a portion of them. Among more than 75,000 clones listed, about 96% were seen once. The CDR3 totals 13 residues. CDR1 LNHDA and CDR2 SQIVND come from the germline V gene (reference sequence). J lost 7 bases, V lost 7 bases, and 7 bases had no gene match. The sequence was obtained from a human donor in good health. The sample was T cells isolated from PBMCs. The chain couples TRBV19 to TRBJ2-7; 10 bases agree with TRBD1. CDR3: CASNRQGAREQYF. CDR3 coding DNA: TGTGCCAGTAACCGACAGGGGGCGAGGGAGCAGTACTTC.